Listed below are T cell receptor beta chains from one sample, sequenced in a study of response to subunit inactivated influenza vaccine. Using its own MiXCR run on the RT-PCR reads, TCRdb lists one record per CDR3 protein. Here the sample spans about 700,000 distinct CDR3 sequences, about 15% being singletons. This specimen consisted of PBMCs from blood, obtained around two weeks before vaccination. The receptors were gathered from a man aged 45-65 years who received an inactivated influenza vaccine. Each CDR3 is given with its conserved first and last residue. Fields, in order: V gene, D gene, clone size, J gene, CDR3 protein, CDR3 DNA. D genes are given only for firm matches. The size of a clone is reported for some rows only, either as once, few or many, or as a class for expanded clones.

v_gene: TRBV29-1
d_gene: .
abundance: many
j_gene: TRBJ1-2
CDR3aa: CSVGADYGYTF
CDR3nt: TGCAGCGTTGGGGCCGACTATGGCTACACCTTC

v_gene: TRBV6-2/TRBV6-3
d_gene: .
abundance: .
j_gene: TRBJ2-5
CDR3aa: CASSYFDRLQETQYF
CDR3nt: TGTGCCAGCAGTTACTTCGACAGGCTACAAGAGACCCAGTACTTC

v_gene: TRBV5-5
d_gene: .
abundance: .
j_gene: TRBJ2-2
CDR3aa: CASSLAPQGGNTGELFF
CDR3nt: TGTGCCAGCAGCTTGGCTCCGCAGGGGGGTAACACCGGGGAGCTGTTTTTT

v_gene: TRBV6-1
d_gene: .
abundance: .
j_gene: TRBJ2-7
CDR3aa: CASRPGGLDRYEQYF
CDR3nt: TGTGCCAGCAGGCCCGGGGGTCTTGACCGATACGAGCAGTACTTC

v_gene: TRBV5-6
d_gene: TRBD2
abundance: .
j_gene: TRBJ2-7
CDR3aa: CASSELTSGNYEQYF
CDR3nt: TGTGCCAGCAGCGAGCTGACTAGCGGGAACTACGAGCAGTACTTC

v_gene: TRBV10-3
d_gene: .
abundance: .
j_gene: TRBJ2-7
CDR3aa: CAGGDGTPYEQYF
CDR3nt: TGTGCCGGAGGTGATGGCACTCCCTACGAGCAGTACTTC

v_gene: TRBV10-3
d_gene: .
abundance: .
j_gene: TRBJ2-6
CDR3aa: CAISESRAGANVLTF
CDR3nt: TGTGCCATCAGTGAGTCAAGGGCGGGGGCCAACGTCCTGACTTTC

v_gene: TRBV6-2/TRBV6-3
d_gene: .
abundance: .
j_gene: TRBJ2-7
CDR3aa: CASSYSRGAYEQYF
CDR3nt: TGTGCCAGCAGTTACTCCCGGGGTGCCTACGAGCAGTACTTC

v_gene: TRBV7-6
d_gene: TRBD2
abundance: few
j_gene: TRBJ2-2
CDR3aa: CASSPRTSENTGELFF
CDR3nt: TGTGCCAGCAGCCCCCGGACTAGCGAGAACACCGGGGAGCTGTTTTTT

v_gene: TRBV7-9
d_gene: .
abundance: few
j_gene: TRBJ2-5
CDR3aa: CASSTDSQETQYF
CDR3nt: TGTGCCAGCAGCACAGACAGCCAAGAGACCCAGTACTTC

v_gene: TRBV14
d_gene: .
abundance: few
j_gene: TRBJ2-1
CDR3aa: CASSGRDLYNEQFF
CDR3nt: TGTGCCAGCAGCGGCCGGGACTTATACAATGAGCAGTTCTTC

v_gene: TRBV5-6
d_gene: .
abundance: few
j_gene: TRBJ2-6
CDR3aa: CASSTLDVSGANVLTF
CDR3nt: TGTGCCAGCAGCACCCTAGACGTCTCTGGGGCCAACGTCCTGACTTTC

v_gene: TRBV28
d_gene: .
abundance: many
j_gene: TRBJ2-5
CDR3aa: CASSLLGSQETQYF
CDR3nt: TGTGCCAGCAGTTTGTTGGGGAGCCAAGAGACCCAGTACTTC

v_gene: TRBV4-1
d_gene: TRBD2
abundance: few
j_gene: TRBJ2-1
CDR3aa: CASSQGKAGDNEQFF
CDR3nt: TGCGCCAGCAGCCAAGGGAAAGCGGGGGACAATGAGCAGTTCTTC

v_gene: TRBV20-1
d_gene: TRBD2
abundance: few
j_gene: TRBJ2-7
CDR3aa: CSARDPLAGAREQYF
CDR3nt: TGCAGTGCTAGGGATCCCCTAGCGGGCGCTCGTGAGCAGTACTTC

v_gene: TRBV29-1
d_gene: TRBD2
abundance: few
j_gene: TRBJ2-3
CDR3aa: CSVEKRGKTDTQYF
CDR3nt: TGCAGCGTTGAAAAGCGGGGGAAGACAGATACGCAGTATTTT

v_gene: TRBV15
d_gene: .
abundance: .
j_gene: TRBJ2-3
CDR3aa: CATSSTGNTDTQYF
CDR3nt: TGTGCCACCAGCAGTACAGGGAACACAGATACGCAGTATTTT

v_gene: TRBV7-8
d_gene: TRBD2
abundance: .
j_gene: TRBJ2-3
CDR3aa: CASRTLAGVGGTDTQYF
CDR3nt: TGTGCCAGCAGGACTCTAGCGGGGGTTGGTGGCACAGATACGCAGTATTTT

v_gene: TRBV24-1
d_gene: TRBD2
abundance: .
j_gene: TRBJ2-3
CDR3aa: CATSDQPLGGRWVSSTDTQYF
CDR3nt: TGTGCCACCAGTGACCAACCCCTTGGCGGGAGATGGGTCTCTAGCACAGATACGCAGTATTTT

v_gene: TRBV29-1
d_gene: TRBD1
abundance: few
j_gene: TRBJ2-7
CDR3aa: CSVTRPFAGTEAYEQYF
CDR3nt: TGCAGCGTTACCCGCCCGTTTGCTGGGACAGAGGCCTACGAGCAGTACTTC

v_gene: TRBV6-2/TRBV6-3
d_gene: .
abundance: .
j_gene: TRBJ2-1
CDR3aa: CASSPWTETNEQFF
CDR3nt: TGTGCCAGCAGTCCTTGGACGGAAACCAATGAGCAGTTCTTC

v_gene: TRBV6-2/TRBV6-3
d_gene: .
abundance: .
j_gene: TRBJ2-7
CDR3aa: CASSRSPLPEYF
CDR3nt: TGTGCCAGCAGTCGATCACCCCTCCCTGAGTACTTC

v_gene: TRBV20-1
d_gene: .
abundance: .
j_gene: TRBJ1-5
CDR3aa: CSATRGYSNQPQHF
CDR3nt: TGCAGTGCTACCAGAGGCTATAGCAATCAGCCCCAGCATTTT

v_gene: TRBV20-1
d_gene: TRBD2
abundance: .
j_gene: TRBJ2-1
CDR3aa: CSAREAGPYNEQFF
CDR3nt: TGCAGTGCTAGAGAAGCGGGACCCTACAATGAGCAGTTCTTC

v_gene: TRBV4-2
d_gene: .
abundance: few
j_gene: TRBJ2-3
CDR3aa: CAAGTSTDTQYF
CDR3nt: TGTGCGGCGGGGACTAGCACAGATACGCAGTATTTT

v_gene: TRBV30
d_gene: TRBD1
abundance: few
j_gene: TRBJ1-1
CDR3aa: CAWSVLNRGNTEAFF
CDR3nt: TGTGCCTGGAGTGTCTTAAACAGGGGGAATACTGAAGCTTTCTTT

v_gene: TRBV5-1
d_gene: .
abundance: .
j_gene: TRBJ1-1
CDR3aa: CASSALGENTEAFF
CDR3nt: TGCGCCAGCAGCGCCTTGGGGGAGAACACTGAAGCTTTCTTT

v_gene: TRBV2
d_gene: TRBD1
abundance: few
j_gene: TRBJ2-2
CDR3aa: CASRGQGPNTGELFF
CDR3nt: TGTGCCAGCAGGGGACAGGGGCCGAACACCGGGGAGCTGTTTTTT

v_gene: TRBV20-1
d_gene: .
abundance: once
j_gene: TRBJ2-7
CDR3aa: CSAQARDRLYEQYF
CDR3nt: TGCAGTGCTCAGGCTCGGGACCGACTCTACGAGCAGTACTTC

v_gene: TRBV29-1
d_gene: .
abundance: .
j_gene: TRBJ1-6
CDR3aa: CSVGDRWNSPLHF
CDR3nt: TGCAGCGTTGGCGATAGATGGAATTCACCCCTCCACTTT

v_gene: TRBV28
d_gene: .
abundance: many
j_gene: TRBJ2-2
CDR3aa: CASSLGPWNGELFF
CDR3nt: TGTGCCAGCAGTTTAGGACCATGGAACGGGGAGCTGTTTTTT

v_gene: TRBV11-1
d_gene: .
abundance: .
j_gene: TRBJ2-7
CDR3aa: CASSLGGVRREQYF
CDR3nt: TGTGCCAGCAGCTTAGGAGGGGTCAGACGGGAGCAGTACTTC

v_gene: TRBV7-7
d_gene: TRBD2
abundance: .
j_gene: TRBJ2-1
CDR3aa: CASSLGPSGRLRGNEQFF
CDR3nt: TGTGCCAGCAGCTTAGGCCCTAGCGGGAGGCTCAGGGGCAATGAGCAGTTCTTC

v_gene: TRBV15
d_gene: .
abundance: .
j_gene: TRBJ1-5
CDR3aa: CAVRRGDVNQPQHF
CDR3nt: TGTGCCGTACGGAGGGGGGACGTCAATCAGCCCCAGCATTTT

v_gene: TRBV4-3
d_gene: TRBD2
abundance: .
j_gene: TRBJ2-1
CDR3aa: CASSQELAGTSEQFF
CDR3nt: TGCGCCAGCAGCCAAGAACTAGCGGGTACAAGTGAGCAGTTCTTC

v_gene: TRBV12-3/TRBV12-4
d_gene: .
abundance: many
j_gene: TRBJ1-1
CDR3aa: CASSFTQNTEAFF
CDR3nt: TGTGCCAGCAGTTTCACCCAGAACACTGAAGCTTTCTTT

v_gene: TRBV19
d_gene: .
abundance: few
j_gene: TRBJ2-3
CDR3aa: CASSISVRGSADTQYF
CDR3nt: TGTGCCAGTAGTATCTCCGTACGGGGCAGCGCAGATACGCAGTATTTT

v_gene: TRBV5-6
d_gene: .
abundance: many
j_gene: TRBJ1-1
CDR3aa: CASSFLATVGVEAFF
CDR3nt: TGTGCCAGCAGCTTTTTGGCGACAGTTGGTGTTGAAGCTTTCTTT

v_gene: TRBV6-5
d_gene: .
abundance: .
j_gene: TRBJ2-3
CDR3aa: CASSYTGFISDTQYF
CDR3nt: TGTGCCAGCAGTTACACAGGGTTTATCTCAGATACGCAGTATTTT

v_gene: TRBV7-6
d_gene: .
abundance: few
j_gene: TRBJ1-2
CDR3aa: CASSLAEQQGGMSGYTF
CDR3nt: TGTGCCAGCAGCTTAGCGGAACAACAGGGTGGCATGAGCGGCTACACCTTC

v_gene: TRBV20-1
d_gene: .
abundance: .
j_gene: TRBJ2-2
CDR3aa: CSASVPNTGELFF
CDR3nt: TGCAGTGCAAGCGTACCGAACACCGGGGAGCTGTTTTTT

v_gene: TRBV6-1
d_gene: .
abundance: .
j_gene: TRBJ2-5
CDR3aa: CASSGAGGRETQYF
CDR3nt: TGTGCCAGCAGTGGGGCCGGGGGCCGGGAGACCCAGTACTTC

v_gene: TRBV12-3/TRBV12-4
d_gene: TRBD1
abundance: .
j_gene: TRBJ1-2
CDR3aa: CASRRQGTSNYGYTF
CDR3nt: TGTGCCAGCAGACGACAGGGCACTTCTAACTATGGCTACACCTTC

v_gene: TRBV19
d_gene: .
abundance: few
j_gene: TRBJ2-7
CDR3aa: CASSTPGVGEQYF
CDR3nt: TGTGCCAGTAGTACGCCGGGAGTCGGGGAGCAGTACTTC

v_gene: TRBV5-6
d_gene: .
abundance: .
j_gene: TRBJ2-5
CDR3aa: CASSRTGTSKETQYF
CDR3nt: TGTGCCAGCAGCCGAACCGGGACTTCGAAAGAGACCCAGTACTTC

v_gene: TRBV11-1
d_gene: TRBD2
abundance: .
j_gene: TRBJ2-1
CDR3aa: CASSAAGGNEQFF
CDR3nt: TGTGCCAGCAGCGCCGCGGGGGGCAATGAGCAGTTCTTC

v_gene: TRBV28
d_gene: TRBD1
abundance: few
j_gene: TRBJ1-5
CDR3aa: CASARGWQPQHF
CDR3nt: TGTGCCAGCGCCAGGGGGTGGCAGCCCCAGCATTTT

v_gene: TRBV20-1
d_gene: .
abundance: few
j_gene: TRBJ2-1
CDR3aa: CSARADSRTADYNEQFF
CDR3nt: TGCAGTGCTAGAGCTGATTCCCGGACAGCCGACTACAATGAGCAGTTCTTC

v_gene: TRBV20-1
d_gene: .
abundance: few
j_gene: TRBJ1-2
CDR3aa: CSARDGGGVYGYTF
CDR3nt: TGCAGTGCTAGAGATGGGGGGGGCGTCTATGGCTACACCTTC

v_gene: TRBV20-1
d_gene: TRBD2
abundance: .
j_gene: TRBJ2-7
CDR3aa: CSALAGGAYEQYF
CDR3nt: TGCAGTGCCCTAGCGGGGGGAGCCTACGAGCAGTACTTC

v_gene: TRBV29-1
d_gene: .
abundance: .
j_gene: TRBJ1-3
CDR3aa: CSVDGGSGNTIYF
CDR3nt: TGCAGCGTTGATGGGGGCTCTGGAAACACCATATATTTT

v_gene: TRBV30
d_gene: .
abundance: .
j_gene: TRBJ2-1
CDR3aa: CAWSPRDGIYNEQFF
CDR3nt: TGTGCCTGGAGTCCTCGGGACGGAATTTACAATGAGCAGTTCTTC

v_gene: TRBV27
d_gene: .
abundance: many
j_gene: TRBJ2-3
CDR3aa: CASMGKGFTADTQYF
CDR3nt: TGTGCCAGCATGGGTAAAGGGTTCACCGCAGATACGCAGTATTTT

v_gene: TRBV4-2
d_gene: .
abundance: few
j_gene: TRBJ2-1
CDR3aa: CASSQSWDNEQFF
CDR3nt: TGTGCCAGCAGCCAATCTTGGGACAATGAGCAGTTCTTC